The present entry profiles one T cell receptor (beta chain) with its context. At one end the junction does not follow the germline gene, possibly because of a read error. The record originates from a study of blood T cell repertoires in COVID-19. Study at large: Sources were T cells, B-cell-depleted T cells, or PBMCs; the material itself was cDNA or gDNA.

Libraries were prepared by immunoSEQ multiplex PCR; TCRdb keeps only in-frame clonotypes and omits some of them. Of about 72,000 clones detected, about four fifths appear once; the ten largest clones hold about 17%. This CDR3 comprises 16 residues. Looked up from germline, CDR1 is SEHNR and CDR2 is FQNEAQ (reference sequence). The specimen sequenced was peripheral blood. The sequence derives from a human donor in a cohort sampled during active COVID-19. This sequence joins TRBV7-9 and TRBJ2-5, with D tentatively TRBD2 (7 bases). This CDR3 reads CASSLKGGGLQGTQYF. CDR3 DNA: TGTGCCAGCAGCCTAAAGGGCGGGGGCCTTCAAGGGACCCAGTACTTC.